This passage covers 27 T cell receptor beta chains from one sample sequenced in a study of shared clonotypes between healthy human individuals. Sequenced by immunoSEQ multiplex PCR; TCRdb stores in-frame clones only, minus some. The sample holds hundreds of thousands of clones, around 77% seen once. Sequencing used PBMCs. The receptor source for this set is a woman between 40 and 50 years old in good health. Some clones in this sample may be carry-over from other donors' samples.

The chain joins TRBV2 to TRBJ1-1, with D possibly matching TRBD1 (5 bases). Trimming cost V 3 bases and J 4 bases, with 15 bases left between them. The germline V gene encodes CDR1 SNHLY and CDR2 FYNNEI. The CDR3 is made up of 15 amino acids. The chain's CDR3 is CASSDQGFEGTEAFF. The CDR3 bases are TGTGCCAGCAGTGATCAGGGCTTTGAGGGCACTGAAGCTTTCTTT.

The chain carries TRBV20-1 and TRBJ2-1, with D unclear. CDR3 length equals 11 residues. The V gene lost 7 bases and the J gene lost 12 bases, with 16 bases spanning the gap. Germline CDR1 DFQATT, CDR2 SNEGSKA (reference sequence). The CDR3 loop reads CSVLVIGAQFF. The CDR3 nucleotides read TGCAGTGTTCTCGTGATTGGAGCGCAGTTCTTC.

The rearrangement links TRBV13 to TRBJ1-1; TRBD1 matches 7 bases. The junction had 4 bases not matched to a gene; V was cut back by 6 bases and J by 0 bases. Looked up from germline, CDR1 is PRHDT and CDR2 is FYEKMQ (reference sequence). The CDR3 sequence is 14 residues long. This chain's CDR3 is CASRKTGMNTEAFF. CDR3 sequence (DNA): TGTGCCAGCAGAAAGACAGGGATGAACACTGAAGCTTTCTTT.

The chain employs TRBV7-2 and TRBJ2-3; either TRBD1 or TRBD2 may fit D (5 bases each). The germline V gene has CDR1 SGHTA and CDR2 FQGNSA. The V end was cut by 1 base, the J end by 4 bases, with 12 bases between. This CDR3 has 15 residues. The CDR3, as DNA: TGTGCCAGCAGCTTAGGGGACGGTTATCCAGATACGCAGTATTTT. It is translated as CASSLGDGYPDTQYF.

The gene calls are TRBV11-3 and TRBJ1-4, with 8 bases fitting TRBD1. Per germline, CDR1 SGHNT and CDR2 YENEEA. V was clipped by 5 bases and J by 7 bases; unmatched bases: 3. CDR3 length: 13 residues. The CDR3 spells CASSGDRGEKLFF. The CDR3 DNA is TGTGCCAGCAGCGGCGACAGGGGTGAAAAACTGTTTTTT. The full variable domain, with the rest looked up from reference TRBV11-3 and TRBJ1-4, is EAGVVQSPRYKIIEKKQPVAFWCNPISGHNTLYWYLQNLGQGPELLIRYENEEAVDDSQLPKDRFSAERLKGVDSTLKIQPAELGDSAVYLCASSGDRGEKLFFGSGTQLSVL.

The V and J genes are TRBV5-1 and TRBJ2-3; TRBD2 is a possible D gene (6 bases). Germline CDR1 SGHRS, CDR2 YFSETQ. CDR3 length: 13 amino acids. The ends were cut back, 4 bases at V and 6 bases at J, with 12 bases in the middle. The DNA for the CDR3 is TGCGCCAGCAGCACCGCTAGCGTTGATACGCAGTATTTT. It codes for CASSTASVDTQYF.

In its sample, this clone was seen a few times. As DNA, the CDR3 is TGTGCCAGTAAAAGGGTCACGAACACCGGGGAGCTGTTTTTT. Residues: CASKRVTNTGELFF. The rearrangement uses TRBV19 and TRBJ2-2; no clear D. Per germline, CDR1 LNHDA and CDR2 SQIVND (reference sequence). The V gene lost 7 bases and the J gene lost 0 bases, with 9 bases spanning the gap. The CDR3 spans 14 residues.

J is TRBJ2-7 and V is TRBV29-1; 12 bases match TRBD1. This CDR3 region has 15 residues. Germline V gene sequence: CDR1 SQVTM, CDR2 ANQGSEA. The trim removed 6 bases at V and 5 bases at J, leaving 11 bases unmatched. CDR3 residues: CSVNRDRGQVDEQYF. In nucleotides, the CDR3 is TGCAGCGTGAACCGGGACAGGGGGCAAGTGGACGAGCAGTACTTC.

This chain links TRBV19 with TRBJ1-1, with D possibly being TRBD1 (6 bases). The CDR3 sequence is 14 residues long. Germline V gene sequence: CDR1 LNHDA, CDR2 SQIVND (reference sequence). The V end lost 5 bases, the J end lost 8 bases, and 18 bases lay between the germline ends. The DNA of the CDR3 is TGTGCCAGTAGTTACAGGGCCGCCCCCAAGGAAGCTTTCTTT. Protein sequence: CASSYRAAPKEAFF.

This chain links TRBV30 with TRBJ2-6; D unclear. Germline V CDR1 and CDR2: GTSNPN, SVGIG (reference sequence). This CDR3 is built from 15 residues. Trimming shortened V by 2 bases and J by 0 bases, and 8 bases separated the two germline ends. CDR3 sequence reads: CAWSIWPSGANVLTF. As DNA, the CDR3 is TGTGCCTGGAGTATATGGCCCTCTGGGGCCAACGTCCTGACTTTC.

The table lists this clone with a few counts. The chain has TRBV6-5 and TRBJ1-5, with D perhaps TRBD1 (6 bases). This CDR3 region has 13 residues. Looked up from germline, CDR1 is MNHEY and CDR2 is SVGAGI. Trimming pared 11 bases from V and 7 bases from J, leaving 18 bases between. The CDR3 loop is CASGGGRGQPQHF. The CDR3 DNA sequence: TGTGCCTCGGGAGGGGGGAGGGGACAGCCCCAGCATTTT.

This clone was counted ten times or more. The chain links TRBV5-1 to TRBJ1-1; D remains unclear. V lost 0 bases to trimming and J lost 3 bases, with 12 bases between them. Germline CDR1 is SGHRS and CDR2 is YFSETQ. This CDR3 comprises 15 residues. The CDR3 nucleotides are TGCGCCAGCAGCTTGGCGTTAGAGCGGGACACTGAAGCTTTCTTT. Protein sequence: CASSLALERDTEAFF.

This clone was counted between two and nine times. This chain connects TRBV27 to TRBJ2-1, with 7 bases lining up with TRBD1. V lost 5 bases to trimming and J lost 4 bases; unmatched junction nucleotides: 2. The V gene's germline CDR1 is MNHEY and CDR2 SMNVEV (reference sequence). The CDR3 is 13 amino acids. The CDR3 DNA reads TGTGCCAGCAGTGAGGACAGGTACAATGAGCAGTTCTTC. This gives the protein CASSEDRYNEQFF.

The J gene is TRBJ1-3, the V gene TRBV10-2; no definite D call. Trimming shortened V by 0 bases and J by 2 bases, and 8 bases separated the two germline ends. The CDR3 runs to 15 residues. The germline V gene encodes CDR1 WSHSY and CDR2 SAAADI. CDR3 DNA: TGCGCCAGCAGTGAGTCCCCCGTGGCTGGAAACACCATATATTTT. Amino acid sequence: CASSESPVAGNTIYF.

This chain joins TRBV6-5 and TRBJ1-3, with 12 bases fitting TRBD1. The CDR3 covers 15 residues. V gave up 6 bases and J gave up 4 bases; unmatched junction bases: 4. Germline-derived CDR1 and CDR2 are MNHEY and SVGAGI. This CDR3 reads CASRSGTGGGNTIYF. As DNA, the CDR3 is TGTGCCAGCAGATCCGGGACAGGGGGCGGAAACACCATATATTTT.

V and J are TRBV9 and TRBJ2-5; D is undetermined. CDR3 length: 15 residues. V was cut by 0 bases and J by 4 bases, with 13 bases left in between. Germline CDR1 SGDLS, CDR2 YYNGEE. The chain's CDR3 is CASSVEDGWGETQYF. CDR3 DNA: TGTGCCAGCAGCGTAGAAGACGGTTGGGGAGAGACCCAGTACTTC.

The chain employs TRBV29-1 and TRBJ2-1; D is possibly TRBD2 (6 bases). The CDR3 has 13 residues. CDR1 and CDR2 from the germline V gene are SQVTM and ANQGSEA. V was shortened by 3 bases and J by 10 bases, with 16 bases between the two germline ends. CDR3 coding DNA: TGCAGCGTTGAGATAGGCGGAGGGGTCGAGCAGTTCTTC. Encoded protein: CSVEIGGGVEQFF.

This clone was detected once. Other DNA sequences within the sample encode an identical CDR3. The genes are TRBV28 and TRBJ2-3; no reliable D call. Germline CDR1 and CDR2: MDHEN and SYDVKM. Trimming left V 3 bases short and J 1 base short, with 8 bases between. CDR3 length: 14 amino acids. CDR3 sequence (DNA): TGTGCCAGCAGTTTCTCTGGGGGCACAGATACGCAGTATTTT. Its translation is CASSFSGGTDTQYF.

This clone was observed a single time. This chain connects TRBV6-6 to TRBJ2-7; perhaps D is TRBD1 or TRBD2 (5 bases each). The germline V and J ends were trimmed by 5 bases and 3 bases, with 14 bases remaining between them. Germline V gene sequence: CDR1 MNHNY, CDR2 SVGAGI (reference sequence). The CDR3 is 14 amino acids. The CDR3 spells CASSGRDRIYEQYF. The CDR3 DNA is TGTGCCAGCAGTGGCCGGGACCGAATCTACGAGCAGTACTTC.

This clone has a handful of counts. The CDR3 DNA reads as TGTGCCAGCTCCCGGGACCTACCTACCTACAATGAGCAGTTCTTC. Its translation: CASSRDLPTYNEQFF. J is TRBJ2-1 and V is TRBV11-2; D tentatively reads TRBD1 or TRBD2 (5 bases each). The CDR3 covers 15 residues. The V gene lost 8 bases and the J gene lost 2 bases, with 16 bases spanning the gap. The V gene's germline CDR1 is SGHAT and CDR2 FQNNGV.

This clone occurred a few times. The rearrangement joins TRBV27 to TRBJ1-4; D uncertain. The CDR3 totals 14 residues. The germline V and J ends were trimmed by 0 bases and 8 bases, with 10 bases remaining between them. The V gene's germline CDR1 is MNHEY and CDR2 SMNVEV (reference sequence). The CDR3: CASSLSGTLEKLFF. In nucleotides, the CDR3 is TGTGCCAGCAGTTTATCGGGTACCCTGGAAAAACTGTTTTTT.

The gene calls are TRBV28 and TRBJ2-5; D is possibly TRBD1 (5 bases). V was trimmed by 7 bases and J by 2 bases, leaving 17 bases between them. Germline CDR1 MDHEN, CDR2 SYDVKM. This CDR3 region has 15 residues. The CDR3 bases are TGTGCCAGCACCTACCCTGGGGCAGGACAAGAGACCCAGTACTTC. Encoded protein: CASTYPGAGQETQYF.

This clone came up once. The chain combines TRBV5-4 with TRBJ2-3, with D tentatively TRBD2 (6 bases). Deletions cut 4 bases from V and 0 bases from J, with 9 bases between. Germline assignment: CDR1 SGHNT and CDR2 YYREEE (reference sequence). This CDR3 comprises 14 residues. The DNA for the CDR3 is TGTGCCAGCAGCCTTCGGGAGAGCACAGATACGCAGTATTTT. Translation gives CASSLRESTDTQYF. The whole variable domain, remainder taken from reference TRBV5-4 and TRBJ2-3, is ETGVTQSPTHLIKTRGQQVTLRCSSQSGHNTVSWYQQALGQGPQFIFQYYREEENGRGNFPPRFSGLQFPNYSSELNVNALELDDSALYLCASSLRESTDTQYFGPGTRLTVL.

This sequence joins TRBV7-9 and TRBJ2-2; TRBD2 is a possible D gene (6 bases). Trimming left V 4 bases short and J 1 base short, with 16 bases between. Germline values: CDR1 SEHNR, CDR2 FQNEAQ (reference sequence). CDR3 length: 17 amino acids. The CDR3 reads CASSSQLGGMNTGELFF. Written as DNA, the CDR3 is TGTGCCAGCAGCTCCCAGCTTGGGGGGATGAACACCGGGGAGCTGTTTTTT.

This clone was counted a single time. V usage is TRBV27 and J usage is TRBJ2-7; D ambiguous. This CDR3 spans 15 amino acids. Germline V gene lookup returns CDR1 MNHEY and CDR2 SMNVEV (reference sequence). Trimming removed 6 bases at V and 6 bases at J, with 21 bases between. The CDR3 sequence: CASSQIWYRLGEQYF. The CDR3 nucleotides read TGTGCCAGCAGCCAGATCTGGTATCGGCTGGGCGAGCAGTACTTC.

As to this clone: A far larger clone differs by one base, so this is likely a read error. The chain recombines TRBV15 with TRBJ2-7, with 12 bases identical to TRBD1. CDR3 length: 16 amino acids. CDR1 is LNHNV and CDR2 is YYDKDF in the germline V gene (reference sequence). The CDR3 spells CATNRDTGTGGEEQYF. DNA for the CDR3: TGTGCCACCAACAGAGACACCGGGACAGGGGGCGAAGAGCAGTACTTC. The full variable domain, with the rest looked up from reference TRBV15 and TRBJ2-7, is DAMVIQNPRYQVTQFGKPVTLSCSQTLNHNVMYWYQQKSSQAPKLLFHYYDKDFNNEADTPDNFQSRRPNTSFCFLDIRSPGLGDTAMYLCATNRDTGTGGEEQYFGPGTRLTVT.

V gene TRBV30 combines with J gene TRBJ1-1; perhaps TRBD1 as D (5 bases). Germline values: CDR1 GTSNPN, CDR2 SVGIG (reference sequence). This CDR3 contains 14 residues. Trimming shortened V by 0 bases and J by 0 bases, and 8 bases separated the two germline ends. Here the CDR3 DNA reads TGTGCCTGGAGTGTAGAGGGGCTGAACACTGAAGCTTTCTTT. It yields the protein CAWSVEGLNTEAFF.